This entry lists 21 T cell receptor beta chains sequenced from one sample in a study of T-cell reconstitution after alpha-beta-depleted transplantation in children. A TCRbeta library incorporating unique molecular identifiers was prepared. TCRdb processed the PCR reads anew with MiXCR; each CDR3 protein has one entry. The sample holds hundreds of thousands of distinct CDR3 sequences, roughly 15% seen once. This material consisted of PBMCs, mostly from graft donor cells, taken 360 days after TCRalphabeta/CD19-depleted stem cell transplant. These receptor sequences come from a male patient younger than 18 who had a stem cell transplant for acute lymphoblastic leukemia, so the T cells may come from the graft donor.

This clonotype was counted at least ten times. The chain carries TRBV20-1 and TRBJ2-1; maybe TRBD1 (5 bases). The germline V gene has CDR1 DFQATT and CDR2 SNEGSKA (reference sequence). The V end lost 4 bases, the J end lost 0 bases, and 7 bases lay between the germline ends. This CDR3 contains 13 residues. The chain's CDR3 is CSATGFSYNEQFF. CDR3 coding DNA: TGCAGTGCTACAGGGTTCTCCTACAATGAGCAGTTCTTC.

The chain uses TRBV14 and TRBJ1-2; D is ambiguous. The V end lost 4 bases, the J end lost 8 bases, and 14 bases lay between the germline ends. The germline V gene has CDR1 SGHDN and CDR2 FVKESK. The CDR3 runs to 13 residues. This CDR3 is CASSLSDRRGYTF. In DNA form, the CDR3 reads TGTGCCAGCAGCCTATCGGATCGGCGGGGCTACACCTTC.

This clonotype was observed a handful of times. This chain connects TRBV12-3 or TRBV12-4 to TRBJ2-1; maybe TRBD2 (6 bases). With 7 bases removed from V and 7 bases from J, the gap between germline ends came to 17 bases. The CDR3 contains 14 residues. DNA of the CDR3: TGTGCCAGCACCAAAAATTCGGGGGAAAATGAGCAGTTCTTC. It codes for CASTKNSGENEQFF.

There are a few counts of this clonotype. This chain uses TRBV29-1 with TRBJ2-3, with 7 bases matching TRBD1. CDR1 and CDR2 from the germline V gene are SQVTM and ANQGSEA. CDR3 length: 13 residues. The V segment lost 7 bases and the J segment 11 bases; nucleotides outside the gene matches: 15. This CDR3 reads CSATHPQGVGQYF. The CDR3 region has the DNA TGCAGCGCCACCCACCCGCAGGGGGTAGGGCAGTATTTT.

This clonotype was detected only a few times. The V gene is TRBV7-2, the J gene TRBJ2-1; D not certain. The CDR3 is made up of 9 amino acids. Trimming removed 4 bases from V and 15 bases from J, with 7 bases in between. The germline V gene has CDR1 SGHTA and CDR2 FQGNSA. The CDR3 region has the DNA TGTGCCAGCAGCTCGAGTCGGTTCTTC. It translates to CASSSSRFF.

This clonotype was counted between two and nine times. The DNA for the CDR3 is TGCGCCAGCAGCGAGGGACCGGTGGGTTCACCCCTCCACTTT. This translates into CASSEGPVGSPLHF. The chain is built from TRBV5-1 and TRBJ1-6, with TRBD1 as a possible D gene (5 bases). Germline CDR1 reads SGHRS; CDR2 reads YFSETQ. V lost 4 bases to trimming and J lost 9 bases, with 14 bases between them. The CDR3 runs 14 residues.

J is TRBJ1-1 and V is TRBV4-1; D is undetermined. The CDR3 has 14 residues. V lost 1 base and J 2 bases, leaving 8 bases between the germline ends. Germline CDR1 reads MGHRA; CDR2 reads YSYEKL. The CDR3 sequence: CASSQAIANTEAFF. The CDR3 coding sequence is TGCGCCAGCAGCCAAGCTATAGCCAACACTGAAGCTTTCTTT.

This clonotype was found many times. V and J are TRBV7-6 and TRBJ1-1; 9 nucleotides line up with TRBD1. Germline CDR1 and CDR2: SGHVS and FNYEAQ. The V gene end was trimmed by 1 base and the J gene end by 5 bases; junction bases not matched to a gene: 2. CDR3 length: 14 amino acids. Here the CDR3 DNA reads TGTGCCAGCAGCTTAGGGACAGGGGAGACTGAAGCTTTCTTT. It yields the protein CASSLGTGETEAFF.

This clonotype was seen only a few times. The chain employs TRBV7-2 and TRBJ2-3, with 10 bases that match TRBD2. Germline V gene lookup returns CDR1 SGHTA and CDR2 FQGNSA. V lost 5 bases to trimming and J lost 8 bases; unmatched junction nucleotides: 10. CDR3 length equals 15 residues. The CDR3 protein is CASSPKREGSLTQYF. DNA for the CDR3: TGTGCCAGCAGCCCAAAGCGGGAGGGCTCCCTTACGCAGTATTTT.

Only a few counts were recorded for this clonotype. A much larger clone differs from this one at a single base, so this may be a read error. The gene calls are TRBV7-8 and TRBJ2-3; D unclear. Looked up from germline, CDR1 is SGHVS and CDR2 is FQNEAQ. CDR3 length equals 12 residues. Trimming shortened V by 2 bases and J by 4 bases, and 4 bases separated the two germline ends. The CDR3, as DNA: TGTGCCAGCAGCTTACAGGCAGATACGCAGTATTTT. Residues: CASSLQADTQYF.

The V call is TRBV7-8, the J call TRBJ2-1, with 7 bases matching TRBD2. The CDR3 length is 17 residues. Germline V gene sequence: CDR1 SGHVS, CDR2 FQNEAQ. Losses at the gene ends were 3 bases for V and 0 bases for J; bases not matched to a gene: 8. CDR3 nucleotides: TGTGCCAGCAGCTTGGACCTGGGGGGGTTCTCCTACAATGAGCAGTTCTTC. It specifies CASSLDLGGFSYNEQFF.

At least ten counts were recorded for this clonotype. The V and J genes are TRBV11-2 and TRBJ2-3; 16 bases are shared with TRBD2. The CDR3 consists of 17 residues. Germline V gene data show CDR1 as SGHAT and CDR2 as FQNNGV. V was pared by 3 bases and J by 4 bases, with 4 bases of the junction left unmatched. CDR3 in amino acids: CASSFLGLAGGADTQYF. The CDR3 DNA follows: TGTGCCAGCAGCTTTCTGGGACTAGCGGGAGGGGCAGATACGCAGTATTTT.

At least ten counts were recorded for this clonotype. The chain links TRBV10-3 to TRBJ2-7; no reliable D call. The germline CDR1 and CDR2 sequences are ENHRY and SYGVKD. The CDR3 has 15 amino acids. V lost 5 bases, J lost 7 bases, and 21 bases lay in between. CDR3 nucleotides: TGTGCCATCAGTTCCAGCTTTTCCGCCTTTAATGAGCAGTACTTC. It codes for CAISSSFSAFNEQYF.

The chain is built from TRBV5-6 and TRBJ1-6; D perhaps matches TRBD1 (5 bases). The germline V gene has CDR1 SGHDT and CDR2 YYEEEE. Between the trimmed V and J ends, which lost 10 bases and 12 bases, there was a span of 20 bases. The CDR3 is 13 residues long. For the CDR3, the DNA is TGTGCCTGGAGTTGGAGGGAAGGGGAACCCCTCCACTTT. Its translation is CAWSWREGEPLHF.

The chain couples TRBV7-2 to TRBJ2-2; no firm D call. V lost 0 bases and J 1 base, leaving 9 bases between the germline ends. The CDR3 is 16 amino acids. Germline V gives CDR1 SGHTA, CDR2 FQGNSA. CDR3 DNA sequence: TGTGCCAGCAGCTTAGCGCTACGACTGAACACCGGGGAGCTGTTTTTT. Its protein product is CASSLALRLNTGELFF.

This clonotype was counted ten times or more. Germline is not matched at one junction end, which may reflect a read error. The chain carries TRBV5-1 and TRBJ2-7, with D tentatively TRBD1 (6 bases). CDR1 and CDR2 from the germline V gene are SGHRS and YFSETQ. The length of the CDR3 is 13 residues. CDR3 DNA: TGTGCCAGCAGCTTAGGCAGGGGCAACGAGCAGTACTTC. Its protein product is CASSLGRGNEQYF.

This clonotype was counted ten times or more. The chain employs TRBV11-1 and TRBJ2-2; D is undetermined. V was clipped by 2 bases and J by 1 base, with 17 bases between them. This CDR3 is 18 amino acids long. Germline CDR1 and CDR2: SGHAT and FQDESV (reference sequence). The CDR3 nucleotides read TGTGCCAGCAGCTTATTCGGCCGGCAGATGGAGAACACCGGGGAGCTGTTTTTT. It yields the protein CASSLFGRQMENTGELFF.

This clonotype came up many times. This chain links TRBV20-1 with TRBJ2-7; D is possibly TRBD1 (6 bases). V lost 5 bases and J 4 bases, leaving 15 bases between the germline ends. The CDR3 contains 13 residues. From germline, CDR1 is DFQATT and CDR2 SNEGSKA (reference sequence). CDR3 nucleotides: TGCAGTGCTCCCCAGGGGCCACTTTACGAGCAGTACTTC. Translated: CSAPQGPLYEQYF.

This clonotype was detected ten times or more. CDR3 amino acids: CASSLSIGRVSYEQYF. The CDR3 DNA is TGTGCCAGCAGTTTATCGATTGGGCGGGTCTCCTACGAGCAGTACTTC. This rearrangement joins TRBV27 to TRBJ2-7, with a possible D match to TRBD2 (5 bases). Germline loops: CDR1 MNHEY, CDR2 SMNVEV (reference sequence). The CDR3 runs to 16 residues. V lost 0 bases and J 0 bases, leaving 12 bases between the germline ends.

This rearrangement joins TRBV11-2 to TRBJ2-4, with a weak D call TRBD2 (6 bases). V lost 5 bases and J lost 0, with 20 bases in between. The CDR3 is 18 amino acids. Germline CDR1 SGHAT, CDR2 FQNNGV. As DNA, the CDR3 is TGTGCCAGCAGCCCACCAGATTATGCGGGGTTAGCCAAAAACATTCAGTACTTC. The encoded protein is CASSPPDYAGLAKNIQYF.

This chain links TRBV12-3 or TRBV12-4 with TRBJ2-7; D not resolved. The CDR3 is 15 residues long. Trimming cost V 3 bases and J 0 bases, with 12 bases left between them. The CDR3 DNA is TGTGCCAGCAGTTTTGACCAGCTGAGCTCCTACGAGCAGTACTTC. Its protein is CASSFDQLSSYEQYF.